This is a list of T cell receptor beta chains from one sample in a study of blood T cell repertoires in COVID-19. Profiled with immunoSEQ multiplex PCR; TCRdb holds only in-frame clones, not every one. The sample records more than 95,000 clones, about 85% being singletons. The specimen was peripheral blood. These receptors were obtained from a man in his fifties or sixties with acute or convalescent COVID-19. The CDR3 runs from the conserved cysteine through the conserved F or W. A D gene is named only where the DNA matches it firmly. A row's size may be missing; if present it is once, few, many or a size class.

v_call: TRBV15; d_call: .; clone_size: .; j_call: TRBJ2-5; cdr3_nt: TGTGCCACCAGCAGGGGGCGAGATCAAGAGACCCAGTACTTC; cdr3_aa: CATSRGRDQETQYF
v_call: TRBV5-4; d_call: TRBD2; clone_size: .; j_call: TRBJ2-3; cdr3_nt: TGTGCCAGCAGCCCGCCGGGACTACAATCCACAGATACGCAGTATTTT; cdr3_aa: CASSPPGLQSTDTQYF
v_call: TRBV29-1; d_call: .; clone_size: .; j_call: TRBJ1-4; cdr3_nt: TGCAGCGTTGAGGGGGCCTATAATGAAAAACTGTTTTTT; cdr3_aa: CSVEGAYNEKLFF
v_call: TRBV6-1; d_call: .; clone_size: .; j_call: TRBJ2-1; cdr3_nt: TGTGCCAGCAGTGAAGCTGTGCGTGGTGAGCAGTTCTTC; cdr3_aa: CASSEAVRGEQFF
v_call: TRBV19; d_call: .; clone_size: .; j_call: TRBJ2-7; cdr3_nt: TGTGCCAGTTCCGAGGTTCCCTCCTACGAGCAGTACTTC; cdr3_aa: CASSEVPSYEQYF
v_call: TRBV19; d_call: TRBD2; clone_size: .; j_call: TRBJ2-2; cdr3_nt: TGTGCCAGTAGTATGGCGGGAGGGAACACCGGGGAGCTGTTTTTT; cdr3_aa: CASSMAGGNTGELFF
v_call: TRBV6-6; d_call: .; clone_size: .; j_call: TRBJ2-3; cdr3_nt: TGTGCCAGCAGTTACCTAACAGATACGCAGTATTTT; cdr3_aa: CASSYLTDTQYF
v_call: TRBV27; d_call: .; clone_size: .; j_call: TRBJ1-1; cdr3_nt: TGTGCCAGCACCCAAGGGAGGGGGAACACTGAAGCTTTCTTT; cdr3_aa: CASTQGRGNTEAFF
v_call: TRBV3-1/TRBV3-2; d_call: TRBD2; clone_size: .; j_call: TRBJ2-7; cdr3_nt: TGTGCCAGCAGCCGGGCTGGAGGTAGCGGGGGCTCCTACGAGCAGTACTTC; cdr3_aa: CASSRAGGSGGSYEQYF
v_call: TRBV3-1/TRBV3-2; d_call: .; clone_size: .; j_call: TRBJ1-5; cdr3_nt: TGTGCCAGCAGCCCCGGCGGGGGACAACAGCCCCAGCATTTT; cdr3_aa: CASSPGGGQQPQHF
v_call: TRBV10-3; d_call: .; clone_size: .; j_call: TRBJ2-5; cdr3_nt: TGTGCCATCAGCGACCCAGGGTCGGAGACCCAGTACTTC; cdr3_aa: CAISDPGSETQYF
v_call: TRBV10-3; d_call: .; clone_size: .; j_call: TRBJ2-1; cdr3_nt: TGTGCCATCAGCGATAATCAGGGTAAGGGTAGCTACAATGAGCAGTTCTTC; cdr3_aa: CAISDNQGKGSYNEQFF
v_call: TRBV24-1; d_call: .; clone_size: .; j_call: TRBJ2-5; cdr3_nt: TGTGCCACCAGTGATTCTCGGGGTGAGGGCGAGACCCAGTACTTC; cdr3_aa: CATSDSRGEGETQYF
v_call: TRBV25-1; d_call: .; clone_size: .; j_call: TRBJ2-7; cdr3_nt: TGTGCCAGCACCCACAGGGAGGGGGGCGAGCAGTACTTC; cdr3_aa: CASTHREGGEQYF
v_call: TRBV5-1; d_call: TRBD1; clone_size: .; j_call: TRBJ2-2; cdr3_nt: TGCGCCAGCAGCCCCGCCGGGACAGGGAAGGTTCGGGAGCTGTTTTTT; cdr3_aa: CASSPAGTGKVRELFF
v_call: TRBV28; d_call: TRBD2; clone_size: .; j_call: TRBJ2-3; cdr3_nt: TGTGCCAGCACCCCCTCGGGGGGAGATACGCAGTATTTT; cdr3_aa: CASTPSGGDTQYF
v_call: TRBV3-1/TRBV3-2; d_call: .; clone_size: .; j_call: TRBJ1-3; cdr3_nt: TGTGCCAGCAGCCAAGATCTTGTGGGGAGCTCTGGAAACACCATATATTTT; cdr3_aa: CASSQDLVGSSGNTIYF
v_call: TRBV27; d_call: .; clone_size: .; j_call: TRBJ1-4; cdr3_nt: TGTGCCAGCAGATCAAACAGGGTATCGGAAAAACTGTTTTTT; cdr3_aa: CASRSNRVSEKLFF
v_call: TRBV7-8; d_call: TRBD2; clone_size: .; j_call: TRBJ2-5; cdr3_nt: TGTGCCAGCAGCCCCCGGAGGACTAGCCAAGAGACCCAGTACTTC; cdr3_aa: CASSPRRTSQETQYF
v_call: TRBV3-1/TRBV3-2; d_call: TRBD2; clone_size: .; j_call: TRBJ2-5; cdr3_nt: TGTGCCAGCAGCCCCTCCGGGAGGCTTGAGACCCAGTACTTC; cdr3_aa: CASSPSGRLETQYF
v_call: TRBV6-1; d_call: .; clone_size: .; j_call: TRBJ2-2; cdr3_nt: TGTGCCAGCAGTGAAGATTGGCCGCGGTCCACCGGGGAGCTGTTTTTT; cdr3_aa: CASSEDWPRSTGELFF
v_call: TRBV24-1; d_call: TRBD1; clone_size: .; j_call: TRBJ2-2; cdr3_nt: TGTGCCACCAGTGATTGGGACAGGGACGGAACCGGGGAGCTGTTTTTT; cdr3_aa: CATSDWDRDGTGELFF
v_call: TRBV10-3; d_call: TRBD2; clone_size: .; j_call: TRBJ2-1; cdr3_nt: TGTGCCATCAGTGAGTCGGGCGGGAGGGACTACAATGAGCAGTTCTTC; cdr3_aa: CAISESGGRDYNEQFF
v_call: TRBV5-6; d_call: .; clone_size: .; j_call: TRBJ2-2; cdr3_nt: TGTGCCAGCAGCATCGGGGCCGGGGAGCTGTTTTTT; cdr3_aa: CASSIGAGELFF
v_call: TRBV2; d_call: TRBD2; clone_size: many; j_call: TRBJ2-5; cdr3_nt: TGTGCCAGCAGTAGCGGGAGGGGCGAGACCCAGTACTTC; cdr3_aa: CASSSGRGETQYF
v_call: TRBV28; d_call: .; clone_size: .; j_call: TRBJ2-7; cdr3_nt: TGTGCCAGCAGTTTGACAGGCAGGAGCTCCTACGAGCAGTACTTC; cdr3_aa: CASSLTGRSSYEQYF
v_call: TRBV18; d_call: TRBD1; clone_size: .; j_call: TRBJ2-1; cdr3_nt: TGTGCCAGCTCACCCGCGGACAGGGCCTACAATGAGCAGTTCTTC; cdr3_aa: CASSPADRAYNEQFF
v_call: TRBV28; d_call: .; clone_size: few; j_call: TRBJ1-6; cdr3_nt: TGTGCCAGCACCTTACTCACAGGGAGAAATTCACCCCTCCACTTT; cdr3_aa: CASTLLTGRNSPLHF
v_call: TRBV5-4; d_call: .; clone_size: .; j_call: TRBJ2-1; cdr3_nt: TGTGCCAGCAGCCCAAAGTCAGGGCGGGACCTACTCGATGAGCAGTTCTTC; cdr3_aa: CASSPKSGRDLLDEQFF
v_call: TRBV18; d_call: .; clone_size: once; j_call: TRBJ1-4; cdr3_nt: TGTGCCAGCTCACCAGGGGGCGACGAAAAACTGTTTTTT; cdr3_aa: CASSPGGDEKLFF
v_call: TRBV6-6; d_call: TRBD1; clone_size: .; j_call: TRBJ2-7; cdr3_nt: TGTGCCAGCATCTCCAGAACAGGGGGCGCGTCAGGGCAGTACTTC; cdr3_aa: CASISRTGGASGQYF
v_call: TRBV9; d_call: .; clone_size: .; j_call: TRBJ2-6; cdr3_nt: TGTGCCAGCAGCGCCGGATCCGAGGCCGGGGCCAACGTCCTGACTTTC; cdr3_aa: CASSAGSEAGANVLTF
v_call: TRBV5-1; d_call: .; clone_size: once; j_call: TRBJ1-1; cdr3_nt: TGCGCCAGCAGCGTCTCGGTCGGGAGTACTGAAGCTTTCTTT; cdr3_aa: CASSVSVGSTEAFF
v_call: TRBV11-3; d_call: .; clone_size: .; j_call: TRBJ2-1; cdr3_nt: TGTGCCAGCAGCACGGGTCGCTTGGGAGTCAGTGAGCAGTTCTTC; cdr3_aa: CASSTGRLGVSEQFF
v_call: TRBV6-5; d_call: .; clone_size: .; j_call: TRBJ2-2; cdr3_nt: TGTGCCAGCAGTTACCGGGGCGGGGAGCTGTTTTTT; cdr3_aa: CASSYRGGELFF
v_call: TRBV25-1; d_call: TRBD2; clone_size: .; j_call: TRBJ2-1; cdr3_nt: TGTGCCAGCAGTGACCTAACTAGCGGAGATTTAAATGAGCAGTTCTTC; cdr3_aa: CASSDLTSGDLNEQFF
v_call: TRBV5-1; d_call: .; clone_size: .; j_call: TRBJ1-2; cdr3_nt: TGCGCCAGCAGCTTGGAAGGGCTAACCGCGGGGGGCTACACCTTC; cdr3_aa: CASSLEGLTAGGYTF
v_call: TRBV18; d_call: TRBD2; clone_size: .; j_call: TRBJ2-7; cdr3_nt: TGTGCCAGCTCATTGTCCACAGCCCTAGCGGGAGTGAAGGGCGAGCAGTACTTC; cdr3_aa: CASSLSTALAGVKGEQYF
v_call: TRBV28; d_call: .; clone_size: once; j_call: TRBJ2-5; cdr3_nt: TGTGCCAGCAGTTTAGTCAAAGAGACCCAGTACTTC; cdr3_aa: CASSLVKETQYF
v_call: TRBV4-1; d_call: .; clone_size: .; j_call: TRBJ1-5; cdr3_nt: TGCGCCAGCAGCCGCGGGGGGGGGTTGCCCCAGCATTTT; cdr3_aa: CASSRGGGLPQHF
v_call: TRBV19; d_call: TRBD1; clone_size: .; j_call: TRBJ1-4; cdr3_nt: TGTGCCAGTAGGATTGGGGACAGCAATGAAAAACTGTTTTTT; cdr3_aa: CASRIGDSNEKLFF
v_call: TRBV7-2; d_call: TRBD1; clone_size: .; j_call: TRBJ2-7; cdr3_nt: TGTGCCAGCAGCTTAGCACCGACAGGGACCGCCGAGCAGTACTTC; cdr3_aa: CASSLAPTGTAEQYF
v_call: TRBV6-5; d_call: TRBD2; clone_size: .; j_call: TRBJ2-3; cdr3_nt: TGTGCCAGCAGTTACGCGGGAGTCGCAGATACGCAGTATTTT; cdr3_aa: CASSYAGVADTQYF
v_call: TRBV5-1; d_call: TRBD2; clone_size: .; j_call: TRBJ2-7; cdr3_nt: TGCGCCAGCAGCTCGAGGACTAGCGGGATCGACGAGCAGTACTTC; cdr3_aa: CASSSRTSGIDEQYF
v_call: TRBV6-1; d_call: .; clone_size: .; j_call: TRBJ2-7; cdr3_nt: TGTGCCAGCAGTGAAGGACTAGAAAACTTATACGAGCAGTACTTC; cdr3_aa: CASSEGLENLYEQYF
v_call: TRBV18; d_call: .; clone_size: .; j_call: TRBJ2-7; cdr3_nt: TGTGCCAGCTCACCACCGGCTAGCTCCCACGAGCAGTACTTC; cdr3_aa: CASSPPASSHEQYF
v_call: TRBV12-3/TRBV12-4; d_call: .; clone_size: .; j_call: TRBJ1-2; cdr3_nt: TGTGCCAGCAGTTTGCGGGGAGGTGGCTACACCTTC; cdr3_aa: CASSLRGGGYTF
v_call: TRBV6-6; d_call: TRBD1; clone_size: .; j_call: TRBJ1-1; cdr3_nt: TGTGCCAGCAGTCCCCCGACAGGGATGAACACTGAAGCTTTCTTT; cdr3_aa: CASSPPTGMNTEAFF
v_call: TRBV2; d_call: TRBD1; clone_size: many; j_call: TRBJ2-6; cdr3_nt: TGTGCCAGCAGTCGGACAGGGGGCGCCCCTGGGGCCAACGTCCTGACTTTC; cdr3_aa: CASSRTGGAPGANVLTF
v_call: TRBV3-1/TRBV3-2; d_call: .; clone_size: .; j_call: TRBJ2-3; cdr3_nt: TGTGCCAGCAGCCGAGTTACCCCTCATGGCACAGATACGCAGTATTTT; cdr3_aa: CASSRVTPHGTDTQYF
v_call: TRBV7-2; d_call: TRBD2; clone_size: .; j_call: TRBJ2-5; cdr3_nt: TGTGCCAGCAGCGAATTATCGGGGGGTAGCGAGTACTTC; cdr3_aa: CASSELSGGSEYF
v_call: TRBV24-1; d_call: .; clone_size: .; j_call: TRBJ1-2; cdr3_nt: TGTGCCACCAGTGACCCCGGTCCTTCTAACTATGGCTACACCTTC; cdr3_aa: CATSDPGPSNYGYTF
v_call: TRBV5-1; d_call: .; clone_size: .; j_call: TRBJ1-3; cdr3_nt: TGCGCCAGCAGCGGTATCCCGACAGGCTCTGGAAACACCATATATTTT; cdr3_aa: CASSGIPTGSGNTIYF
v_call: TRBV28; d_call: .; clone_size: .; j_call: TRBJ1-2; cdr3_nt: TGTGCCAGCGTGGGGGGGGCTGATGGCTACACCTTC; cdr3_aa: CASVGGADGYTF
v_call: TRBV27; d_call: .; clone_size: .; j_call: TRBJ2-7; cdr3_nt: TGTGCCAGCAGTTTGATTGGACAGAGCTACGAGCAGTACTTC; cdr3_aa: CASSLIGQSYEQYF
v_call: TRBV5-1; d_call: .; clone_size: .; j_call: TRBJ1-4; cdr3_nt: TGCGCCAGCAGCTTCCGGGGTCCTAATGAAAAACTGTTTTTT; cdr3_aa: CASSFRGPNEKLFF
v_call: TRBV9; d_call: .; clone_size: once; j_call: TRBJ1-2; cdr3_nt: TGTGCCAGCAACGCCGGACGCGGGTCTTATAACTATGGCTACACCTTC; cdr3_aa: CASNAGRGSYNYGYTF
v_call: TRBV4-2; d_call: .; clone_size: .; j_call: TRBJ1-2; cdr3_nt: TGTGCCAGCAGCCAGGCTTACAGGATTTGGGATGGCTACACCTTC; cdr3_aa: CASSQAYRIWDGYTF